The following is a T cell receptor (beta chain) sequence with its context. Its matching antigen is unknown. This CDR3 has 11 residues. Germline-derived CDR1 and CDR2 are SGHTA and FQGNSA. The V end was cut by 4 bases, the J end by 10 bases, with 8 bases between. Primers included in the PCR were 60 Vbeta and 13 Jbeta primers. Some clones are missing from TCRdb's copy, which holds only in-frame ones; the method was immunoSEQ multiplex PCR. The sample has about 190,000 clones; around 82% are singletons. The record originates from a study of cytomegalovirus exposure and HLA in healthy donors. General observations from the study: According to a later analysis, donors in an Asian-associated ancestry cluster reportedly had fewer N-insertions than the roughly 720-donor mean. Within the data, a cluster of highly shared sequence variants was likely a sequencing artifact.

This chain joins TRBV7-2 and TRBJ2-1, with D perhaps matching TRBD2 (6 bases). The sequencing sample was made of PBMCs. The receptor's source is a man in his late teens or twenties in good health and CMV-seronegative. CDR3 protein: CASSSTREQFF. Written as DNA, the CDR3 is TGTGCCAGCAGCTCGACTAGAGAGCAGTTCTTC. The variable domain in full, completed from reference TRBV7-2 and TRBJ2-1, reads GAGVSQSPSNKVTEKGKDVELRCDPISGHTALYWYRQSLGQGLEFLIYFQGNSAPDKSGLPSDRFSAERTGGSVSTLTIQRTQQEDSAVYLCASSSTREQFFGPGTRLTVL.